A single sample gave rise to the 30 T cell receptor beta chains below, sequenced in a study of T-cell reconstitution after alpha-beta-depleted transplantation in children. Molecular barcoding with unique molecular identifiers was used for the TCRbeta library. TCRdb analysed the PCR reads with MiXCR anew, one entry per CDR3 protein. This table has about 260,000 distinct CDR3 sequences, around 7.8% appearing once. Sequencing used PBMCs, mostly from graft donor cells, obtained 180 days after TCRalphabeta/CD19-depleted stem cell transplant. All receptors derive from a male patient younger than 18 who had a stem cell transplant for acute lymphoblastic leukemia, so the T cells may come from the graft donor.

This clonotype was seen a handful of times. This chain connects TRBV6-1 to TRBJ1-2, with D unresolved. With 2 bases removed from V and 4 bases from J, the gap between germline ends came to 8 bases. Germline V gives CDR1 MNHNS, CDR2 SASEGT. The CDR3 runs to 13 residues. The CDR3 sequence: CASSEQESYGYTF. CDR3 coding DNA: TGTGCCAGCAGTGAACAGGAGTCCTATGGCTACACCTTC.

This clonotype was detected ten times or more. This CDR3 is CASSINTYGYTF. The CDR3 DNA sequence: TGTGCCAGCAGTATTAACACCTATGGCTACACCTTC. The chain combines TRBV12-3 or TRBV12-4 with TRBJ1-2; D remains ambiguous. The CDR3 is 12 residues long. V was cut by 5 bases and J by 4 bases, with 8 bases left in between.

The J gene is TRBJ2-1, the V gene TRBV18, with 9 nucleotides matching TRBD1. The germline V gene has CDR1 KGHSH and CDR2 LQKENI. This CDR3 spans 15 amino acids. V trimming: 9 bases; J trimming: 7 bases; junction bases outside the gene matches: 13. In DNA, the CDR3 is TGTGCCAGATCAAGGCGGGGGACAGGGACGAATGAGCAGTTCTTC. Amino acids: CARSRRGTGTNEQFF.

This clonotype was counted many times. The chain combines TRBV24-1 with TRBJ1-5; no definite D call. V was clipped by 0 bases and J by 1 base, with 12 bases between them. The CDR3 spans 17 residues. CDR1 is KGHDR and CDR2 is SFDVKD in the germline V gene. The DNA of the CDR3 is TGTGCCACCAGTGATTTGAAGAGGCCCGGGAGCAATCAGCCCCAGCATTTT. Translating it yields CATSDLKRPGSNQPQHF.

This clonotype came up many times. The CDR3 DNA sequence: TGTGCCAGCAGCTTAGACCCCCTTCAAGGCTATGGCTACACCTTC. Its protein is CASSLDPLQGYGYTF. The J gene is TRBJ1-2, the V gene TRBV11-2; no definite D call. The germline V gene has CDR1 SGHAT and CDR2 FQNNGV. The CDR3 totals 15 residues. Trimming removed 0 bases from V and 4 bases from J, with 12 bases in between.

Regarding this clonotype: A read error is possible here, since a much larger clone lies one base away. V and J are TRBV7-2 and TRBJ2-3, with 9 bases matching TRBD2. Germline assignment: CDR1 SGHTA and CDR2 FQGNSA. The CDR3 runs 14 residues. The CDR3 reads CVSSRTSAADTQYF. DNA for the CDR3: TGTGTCAGCAGTCGGACTAGCGCGGCAGATACGCAGTATTTT.

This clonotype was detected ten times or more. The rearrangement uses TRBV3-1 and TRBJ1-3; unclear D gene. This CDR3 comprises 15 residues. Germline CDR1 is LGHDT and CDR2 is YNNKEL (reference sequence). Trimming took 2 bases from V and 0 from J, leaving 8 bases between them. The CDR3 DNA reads TGTGCCAGCAGCCAAATCCGACTCTCTGGAAACACCATATATTTT. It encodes CASSQIRLSGNTIYF.

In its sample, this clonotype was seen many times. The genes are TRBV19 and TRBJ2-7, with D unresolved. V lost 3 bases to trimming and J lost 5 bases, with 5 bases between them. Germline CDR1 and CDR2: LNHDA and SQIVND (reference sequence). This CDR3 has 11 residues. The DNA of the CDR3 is TGTGCCAGTAGTATTCGAAACGAGCAGTACTTC. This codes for CASSIRNEQYF.

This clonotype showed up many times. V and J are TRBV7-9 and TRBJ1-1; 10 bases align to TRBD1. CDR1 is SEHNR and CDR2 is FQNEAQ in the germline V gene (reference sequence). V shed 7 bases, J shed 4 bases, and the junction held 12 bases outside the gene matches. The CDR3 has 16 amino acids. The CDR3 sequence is CASTPRGDRGVTEAFF. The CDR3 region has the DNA TGTGCCAGCACCCCTCGAGGGGACAGGGGCGTCACTGAAGCTTTCTTT.

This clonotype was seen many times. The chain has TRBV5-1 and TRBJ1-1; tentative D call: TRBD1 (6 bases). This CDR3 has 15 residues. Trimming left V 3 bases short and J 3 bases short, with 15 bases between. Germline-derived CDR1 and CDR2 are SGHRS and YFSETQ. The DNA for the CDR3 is TGCGCCAGCAGCTATTTCGGGGGCCGGGACACTGAAGCTTTCTTT. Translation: CASSYFGGRDTEAFF.

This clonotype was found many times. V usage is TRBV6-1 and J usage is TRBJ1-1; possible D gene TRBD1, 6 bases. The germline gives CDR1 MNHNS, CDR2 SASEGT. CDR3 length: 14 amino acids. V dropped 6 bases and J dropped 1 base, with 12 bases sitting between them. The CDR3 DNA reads TGTGCCAGCAGGAACAGGGCGGGGAACACTGAAGCTTTCTTT. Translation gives CASRNRAGNTEAFF.

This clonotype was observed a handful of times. This CDR3 is CASSSSVARAGARDTQYF. The CDR3 nucleotides are TGTGCCAGCAGTTCCTCTGTGGCCAGAGCGGGAGCGAGAGATACGCAGTATTTT. The chain is built from TRBV12-3 or TRBV12-4 and TRBJ2-3; TRBD2 aligns across 8 bases. The CDR3 has 18 amino acids. With 4 bases clipped from V and 5 bases from J, the junction kept 17 bases outside the gene matches.

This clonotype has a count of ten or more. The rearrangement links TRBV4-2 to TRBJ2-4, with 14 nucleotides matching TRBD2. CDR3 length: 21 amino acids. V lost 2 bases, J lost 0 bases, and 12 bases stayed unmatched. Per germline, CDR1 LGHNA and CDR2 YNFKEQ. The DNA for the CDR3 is TGTGCCAGCAGCCAATCAATGACTAGCGGGAGGGCCGGGGTAGCCAAAAACATTCAGTACTTC. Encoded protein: CASSQSMTSGRAGVAKNIQYF.

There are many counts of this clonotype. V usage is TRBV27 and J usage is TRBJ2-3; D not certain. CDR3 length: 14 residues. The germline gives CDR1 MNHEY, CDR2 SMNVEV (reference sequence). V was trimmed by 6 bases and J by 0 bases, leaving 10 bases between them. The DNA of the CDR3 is TGTGCCAGCAGATTGGGCAGCAGCACAGATACGCAGTATTTT. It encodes CASRLGSSTDTQYF.

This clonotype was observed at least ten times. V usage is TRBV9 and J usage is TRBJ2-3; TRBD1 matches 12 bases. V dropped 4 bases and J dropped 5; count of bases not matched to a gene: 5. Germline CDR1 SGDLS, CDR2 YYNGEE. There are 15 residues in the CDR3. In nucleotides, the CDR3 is TGTGCCAGCAGCCGGGACAGGGGGCAAATAGATACGCAGTATTTT. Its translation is CASSRDRGQIDTQYF.

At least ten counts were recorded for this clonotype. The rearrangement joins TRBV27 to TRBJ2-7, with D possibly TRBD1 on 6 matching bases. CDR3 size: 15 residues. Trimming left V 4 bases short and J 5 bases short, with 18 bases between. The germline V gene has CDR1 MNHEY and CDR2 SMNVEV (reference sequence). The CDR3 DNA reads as TGTGCCAGCAGTTCCCCCCTACAGGGTAGAAACGAGCAGTACTTC. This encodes CASSSPLQGRNEQYF.

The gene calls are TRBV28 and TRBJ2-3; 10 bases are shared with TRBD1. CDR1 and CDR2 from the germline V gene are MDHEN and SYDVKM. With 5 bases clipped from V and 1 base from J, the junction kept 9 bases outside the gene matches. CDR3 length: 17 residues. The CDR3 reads CASSLHGTGVGTDTQYF. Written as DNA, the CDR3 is TGTGCCAGCAGTCTTCACGGGACAGGGGTGGGCACAGATACGCAGTATTTT.

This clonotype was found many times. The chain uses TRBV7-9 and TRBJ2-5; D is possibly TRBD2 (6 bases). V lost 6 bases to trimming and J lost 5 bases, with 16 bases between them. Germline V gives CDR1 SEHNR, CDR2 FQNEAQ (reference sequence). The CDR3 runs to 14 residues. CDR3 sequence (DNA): TGTGCCAGCAGGGGGAGGATGGGGTTGGAGACCCAGTACTTC. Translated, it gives CASRGRMGLETQYF.

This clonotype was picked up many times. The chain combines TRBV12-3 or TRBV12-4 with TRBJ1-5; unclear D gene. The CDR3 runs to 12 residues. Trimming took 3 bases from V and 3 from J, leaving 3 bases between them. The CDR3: CASSLDNQPQHF. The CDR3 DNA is TGTGCCAGCAGTTTGGACAATCAGCCCCAGCATTTT.

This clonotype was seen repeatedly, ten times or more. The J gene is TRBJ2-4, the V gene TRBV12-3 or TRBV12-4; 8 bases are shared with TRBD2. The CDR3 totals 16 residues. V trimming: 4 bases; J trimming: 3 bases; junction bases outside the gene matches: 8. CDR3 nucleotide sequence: TGTGCCAGCAGTTCTGGGATCGGGGGGGTCAAAAACATTCAGTACTTC. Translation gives CASSSGIGGVKNIQYF.

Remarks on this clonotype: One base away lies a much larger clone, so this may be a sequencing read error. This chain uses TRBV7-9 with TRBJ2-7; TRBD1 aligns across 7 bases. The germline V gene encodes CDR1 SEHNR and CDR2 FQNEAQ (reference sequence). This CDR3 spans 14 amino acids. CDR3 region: CAGSNLGQNYEQYF. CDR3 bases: TGTGCCGGCAGTAATTTGGGACAGAACTACGAGCAGTACTTC.

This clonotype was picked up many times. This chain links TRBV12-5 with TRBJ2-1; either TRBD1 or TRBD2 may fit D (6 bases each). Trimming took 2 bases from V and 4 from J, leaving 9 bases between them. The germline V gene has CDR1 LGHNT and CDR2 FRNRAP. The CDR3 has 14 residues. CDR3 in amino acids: CASGLRGTYNEQFF. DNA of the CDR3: TGTGCTAGTGGTTTGAGGGGGACTTACAATGAGCAGTTCTTC.

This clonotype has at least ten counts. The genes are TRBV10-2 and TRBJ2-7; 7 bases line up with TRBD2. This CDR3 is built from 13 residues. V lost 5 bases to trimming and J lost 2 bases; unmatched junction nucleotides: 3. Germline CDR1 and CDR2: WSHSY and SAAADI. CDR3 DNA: TGCGCCAGCAGTTTTCTAGCGGCCTACGAGCAGTACTTC. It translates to CASSFLAAYEQYF.

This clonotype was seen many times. The CDR3 sequence: CASSYSRGEGAKNIQYF. CDR3 nucleotides: TGTGCCAGCAGTTACTCGAGAGGGGAAGGAGCCAAAAACATTCAGTACTTC. This chain uses TRBV6-5 with TRBJ2-4; tentatively, D is TRBD1 or TRBD2 (5 bases each). The CDR3 totals 17 residues. CDR1 and CDR2 (germline): MNHEY, SVGAGI. V gave up 0 bases and J gave up 0 bases, with 12 bases separating them.

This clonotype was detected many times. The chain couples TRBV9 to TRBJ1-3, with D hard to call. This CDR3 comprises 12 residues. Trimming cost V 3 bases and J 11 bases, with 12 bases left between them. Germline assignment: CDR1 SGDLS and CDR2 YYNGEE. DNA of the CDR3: TGTGCCAGCAGCGATCAAAAGGACCCCATATATTTT. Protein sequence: CASSDQKDPIYF.

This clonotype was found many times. This CDR3 reads CASSRLLRPPGLAGGRGGKNIQYF. For the CDR3, the DNA is TGTGCCAGCAGCCGACTCTTGCGGCCCCCGGGACTAGCGGGGGGGCGAGGTGGCAAAAACATTCAGTACTTC. The chain uses TRBV14 and TRBJ2-4; 16 bases fit TRBD2. Germline V gene lookup returns CDR1 SGHDN and CDR2 FVKESK. This CDR3 has 24 amino acids. V lost 4 bases and J lost 3; bases outside the gene matches: 24.

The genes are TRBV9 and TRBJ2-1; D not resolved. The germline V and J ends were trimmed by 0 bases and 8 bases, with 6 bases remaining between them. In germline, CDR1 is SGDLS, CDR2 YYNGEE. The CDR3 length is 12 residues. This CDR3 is CASSVGIDEQFF. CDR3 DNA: TGTGCCAGCAGCGTAGGTATAGATGAGCAGTTCTTC. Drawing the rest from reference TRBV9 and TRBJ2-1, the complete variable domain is DSGVTQTPKHLITATGQRVTLRCSPRSGDLSVYWYQQSLDQGLQFLIQYYNGEERAKGNILERFSAQQFPDLHSELNLSSLELGDSALYFCASSVGIDEQFFGPGTRLTVL.

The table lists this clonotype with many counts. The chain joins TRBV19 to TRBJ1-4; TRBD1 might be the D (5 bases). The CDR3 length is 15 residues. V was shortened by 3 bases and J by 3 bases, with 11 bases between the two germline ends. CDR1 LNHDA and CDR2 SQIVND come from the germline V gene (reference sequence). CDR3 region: CASSISGHPNEKLFF. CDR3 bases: TGTGCCAGTAGTATCTCAGGACATCCTAATGAAAAACTGTTTTTT.

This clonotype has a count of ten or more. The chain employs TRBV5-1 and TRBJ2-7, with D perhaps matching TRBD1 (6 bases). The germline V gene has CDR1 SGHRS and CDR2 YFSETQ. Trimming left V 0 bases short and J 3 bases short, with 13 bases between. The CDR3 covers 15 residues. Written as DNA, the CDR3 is TGCGCCAGCAGCTTGGTAGGTACAGGGTACTACGAGCAGTACTTC. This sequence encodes CASSLVGTGYYEQYF.

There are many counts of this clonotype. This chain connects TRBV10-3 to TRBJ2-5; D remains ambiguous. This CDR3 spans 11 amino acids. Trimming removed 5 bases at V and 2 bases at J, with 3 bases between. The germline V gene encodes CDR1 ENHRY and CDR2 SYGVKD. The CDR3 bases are TGTGCCATCAGTCATCAAGAGACCCAGTACTTC. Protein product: CAISHQETQYF.